These 32 T cell receptor beta chains share one sample of origin, sequenced in a study of OX40 agonist ivuxolimab in advanced cancers. Method: immunoSEQ multiplex PCR; TCRdb's copy keeps in-frame clones and lacks some. The table includes around 39,000 clones, around 82% detected once. This material consisted of CD4+ or CD8+ T cells sorted from blood, taken in a trial of the OX40 agonist ivuxolimab. The receptor set was obtained from an adult with an advanced solid tumor such as melanoma, head and neck, liver or kidney cancer.

The DNA for the CDR3 is TGCGCCAGCAGCTTGGACGGGGGGGATCCCGATACGCAGTATTTT. Encoded protein: CASSLDGGDPDTQYF. The rearrangement uses TRBV5-1 and TRBJ2-3, with 8 bases matching TRBD2. Trimming took 0 bases from V and 6 from J; bases not matched to a gene: 6. The CDR3 consists of 15 residues. From germline, CDR1 is SGHRS and CDR2 YFSETQ.

This clone was found a few times. The CDR3 loop is CASSPEDRGTHGYTF. The CDR3 DNA reads TGTGCCAGCAGCCCAGAGGACAGGGGGACCCATGGCTACACCTTC. The rearrangement links TRBV7-9 to TRBJ1-2; 10 bases line up with TRBD1. Trimming cost V 5 bases and J 6 bases; bases outside gene matches: 9. The germline V gene has CDR1 SEHNR and CDR2 FQNEAQ (reference sequence). The CDR3 totals 15 residues.

This rearrangement joins TRBV29-1 to TRBJ2-5; tentatively, D is TRBD2 (7 bases). V was pared by 6 bases and J by 2 bases, with 22 bases between. This CDR3 spans 16 amino acids. Per the germline V gene, CDR1 is SQVTM and CDR2 is ANQGSEA. The DNA for the CDR3 is TGCAGCGTCACCGGGGGCGGGGGTTGGCGACAAGAGACCCAGTACTTC. Protein: CSVTGGGGWRQETQYF. The whole variable domain, filled in from reference TRBV29-1 and TRBJ2-5, reads SAVISQKPSRDICQRGTSLTIQCQVDSQVTMMFWYRQQPGQSLTLIATANQGSEATYESGFVIDKFPISRPNLTFSTLTVSNMSPEDSSIYLCSVTGGGGWRQETQYFGPGTRLLVL.

The V and J genes are TRBV30 and TRBJ2-3; D is undetermined. The CDR3 covers 14 residues. Trimming took off 1 base at V and 4 bases at J, with 12 bases between the two ends. The germline V gene has CDR1 GTSNPN and CDR2 SVGIG (reference sequence). The CDR3 region has the DNA TGTGCCTGGAGTGATGGGGTGCCCCCAGATACGCAGTATTTT. Protein sequence: CAWSDGVPPDTQYF.

V usage is TRBV19 and J usage is TRBJ2-5, with D possibly being TRBD1 (5 bases). Germline CDR1 is LNHDA and CDR2 is SQIVND (reference sequence). Trimming pared 5 bases from V and 1 base from J, leaving 11 bases between. CDR3 size: 14 residues. The CDR3 loop is CASSVRQTQETQYF. The CDR3 nucleotides are TGTGCCAGTAGTGTGAGACAGACCCAAGAGACCCAGTACTTC. The full variable domain, in which reference TRBV19 and TRBJ2-5 provide the parts outside the CDR3, is DGGITQSPKYLFRKEGQNVTLSCEQNLNHDAMYWYRQDPGQGLRLIYYSQIVNDFQKGDIAEGYSVSREKKESFPLTVTSAQKNPTAFYLCASSVRQTQETQYFGPGTRLLVL.

The chain employs TRBV6-1 and TRBJ1-5, with a weak D call TRBD1 (5 bases). Per germline, CDR1 MNHNS and CDR2 SASEGT. This CDR3 contains 13 residues. V was shortened by 4 bases and J by 4 bases, with 8 bases between the two germline ends. The CDR3 nucleotides read TGTGCCAGCAGTGCCAGGGAGAATCAGCCCCAGCATTTT. Encoded protein: CASSARENQPQHF.

The chain combines TRBV10-3 with TRBJ2-1, with a weak D call TRBD2 (5 bases). The germline CDR1 and CDR2 sequences are ENHRY and SYGVKD. With 6 bases removed from V and 1 base from J, the gap between germline ends came to 10 bases. The CDR3 length is 14 residues. For the CDR3, the DNA is TGTGCCATCAGCGGGGAGATATCCTACAATGAGCAGTTCTTC. It specifies CAISGEISYNEQFF.

The chain is built from TRBV6-5 and TRBJ1-1, with no clear D. CDR3 length equals 13 residues. Trimming stripped 4 bases from V and 1 base from J, with 7 bases between. Germline lookup yields CDR1 MNHEY and CDR2 SVGAGI. The CDR3 DNA sequence: TGTGCCAGCAGTTTTAACAGGAACACTGAAGCTTTCTTT. This gives the protein CASSFNRNTEAFF.

This sequence joins TRBV6-6 and TRBJ1-2, with a tentative D call TRBD1 (6 bases). Germline V gives CDR1 MNHNY, CDR2 SVGAGI (reference sequence). Trimming removed 1 base from V and 4 bases from J, with 10 bases in between. The CDR3 totals 14 residues. The CDR3 here is CASSYYGQPYGYTF. DNA for the CDR3: TGTGCCAGCAGTTACTACGGACAGCCCTATGGCTACACCTTC.

V is TRBV10-3 and J is TRBJ1-5; D uncertain. Deletions cut 6 bases from V and 4 bases from J, with 13 bases between. The germline V gene encodes CDR1 ENHRY and CDR2 SYGVKD. The CDR3 has 14 residues. The CDR3 sequence: CAISAGSANQPQHF. The CDR3 nucleotides read TGTGCCATCAGCGCTGGGTCCGCTAATCAGCCCCAGCATTTT.

This chain connects TRBV5-4 to TRBJ2-7; D is possibly TRBD2 (6 bases). CDR3 size: 15 residues. V was cut by 2 bases and J by 2 bases, with 14 bases left in between. CDR1 and CDR2 from the germline V gene are SGHNT and YYREEE (reference sequence). Here the CDR3 DNA reads TGTGCCAGCAGCTTTTCGACCGGGGGAGCCTACGAGCAGTACTTC. The encoded protein is CASSFSTGGAYEQYF.

The chain is built from TRBV7-2 and TRBJ2-7; D tentatively fits TRBD1 or TRBD2 (6 bases each). CDR1 SGHTA and CDR2 FQGNSA come from the germline V gene. The CDR3 is made up of 14 amino acids. The V and J ends lost 0 bases and 3 bases respectively, with 9 bases between them. The CDR3, as DNA: TGTGCCAGCAGCTTAGCGGGGGGCCTCTACGAGCAGTACTTC. Protein: CASSLAGGLYEQYF.

The chain links TRBV4-2 to TRBJ1-1; TRBD1 agrees at 11 bases. The CDR3 extends over 15 amino acids. The trim removed 1 base at V and 4 bases at J, leaving 2 bases unmatched. From germline, CDR1 is LGHNA and CDR2 YNFKEQ. The CDR3 reads CASSQVGQGGTEAFF. As DNA, the CDR3 is TGTGCCAGCAGCCAAGTGGGACAGGGGGGCACTGAAGCTTTCTTT.

CDR3 loop: CASSFGARNTEAFF. As DNA, the CDR3 is TGTGCCAGCAGCTTCGGGGCAAGGAACACTGAAGCTTTCTTT. The V and J genes are TRBV11-2 and TRBJ1-1; a possible D gene is TRBD1 (5 bases). Germline V gene data show CDR1 as SGHAT and CDR2 as FQNNGV. The CDR3 spans 14 residues. V was trimmed by 3 bases and J by 1 base, leaving 9 bases between them.

The genes are TRBV7-2 and TRBJ2-1, with a tentative D call TRBD2 (6 bases). This CDR3 has 17 residues. Germline V lookup: CDR1 SGHTA, CDR2 FQGNSA. Trimming took off 5 bases at V and 3 bases at J, with 20 bases between the two ends. The CDR3, as DNA: TGTGCCAGCAGCCCCCCCCCGGGAGCGGTAGTCTACAATGAGCAGTTCTTC. Its protein product is CASSPPPGAVVYNEQFF.

The chain is built from TRBV9 and TRBJ1-2, with TRBD1 matching over 7 bases. Germline loops: CDR1 SGDLS, CDR2 YYNGEE. The CDR3 is 17 residues long. V gave up 0 bases and J gave up 4 bases; unmatched junction bases: 12. Here the CDR3 DNA reads TGTGCCAGCAGCGTAGAGGACAGGCTTAAACCCCCCTATGGCTACACCTTC. Its protein is CASSVEDRLKPPYGYTF.

The chain uses TRBV5-1 and TRBJ1-1; D remains ambiguous. Trimming took 2 bases from V and 5 from J, leaving 10 bases between them. CDR3 size: 13 residues. In germline, CDR1 is SGHRS, CDR2 YFSETQ. The CDR3 DNA reads TGCGCCAGCAGCTTCCAGGACGAAACTGAAGCTTTCTTT. This codes for CASSFQDETEAFF.

The chain combines TRBV6-1 with TRBJ1-5; 7 bases line up with TRBD1. V shed 7 bases, J shed 5 bases, and the junction held 8 bases outside the gene matches. From germline, CDR1 is MNHNS and CDR2 SASEGT. There are 14 residues in the CDR3. The CDR3 loop reads CASTGDSPYQPQHF. CDR3 nucleotides: TGTGCCAGCACCGGGGACAGCCCCTATCAGCCCCAGCATTTT.

The V and J genes are TRBV4-2 and TRBJ1-2, with 8 bases aligning to TRBD1. There are 15 residues in the CDR3. Trimming cost V 2 bases and J 6 bases; bases outside gene matches: 8. The germline V gene has CDR1 LGHNA and CDR2 YNFKEQ. The CDR3 loop reads CASSQIGVTGDGYTF. Here the CDR3 DNA reads TGTGCCAGCAGCCAAATAGGGGTGACAGGGGATGGCTACACCTTC.

The chain employs TRBV7-2 and TRBJ1-2; tentatively, D is TRBD1 (6 bases). V lost 8 bases and J lost 8, with 18 bases in between. Germline-derived CDR1 and CDR2 are SGHTA and FQGNSA. The CDR3 is 13 residues long. The CDR3 spells CASSRTDPGGYTF. The CDR3 DNA sequence: TGTGCCAGCTCTAGGACAGACCCGGGGGGCTACACCTTC. The full variable domain, in which reference TRBV7-2 and TRBJ1-2 provide the parts outside the CDR3, is GAGVSQSPSNKVTEKGKDVELRCDPISGHTALYWYRQSLGQGLEFLIYFQGNSAPDKSGLPSDRFSAERTGGSVSTLTIQRTQQEDSAVYLCASSRTDPGGYTFGSGTRLTVV.

The sample holds one count of this clone. V and J are TRBV6-6 and TRBJ1-4, with 7 bases aligning to TRBD1. V shed 4 bases, J shed 5 bases, and the junction held 7 bases outside the gene matches. The CDR3 contains 15 residues. Germline V gene lookup returns CDR1 MNHNY and CDR2 SVGAGI (reference sequence). CDR3 nucleotides: TGTGCCAGCAGTTTCCCGGGACAGCAGAATGAAAAACTGTTTTTT. Translating gives CASSFPGQQNEKLFF.

The chain carries TRBV27 and TRBJ2-1; 8 bases map to TRBD2. The CDR3 covers 14 residues. Per germline, CDR1 MNHEY and CDR2 SMNVEV (reference sequence). The V segment lost 5 bases and the J segment 6 bases; nucleotides outside the gene matches: 6. CDR3 amino acids: CASSTGLDLNEQFF. The CDR3 nucleotides are TGTGCCAGCAGTACGGGACTAGATCTCAATGAGCAGTTCTTC.

This clone was counted once. J is TRBJ1-2 and V is TRBV6-5; perhaps TRBD1 as D (5 bases). Germline loops: CDR1 MNHEY, CDR2 SVGAGI. CDR3 length: 13 amino acids. V was clipped by 5 bases and J by 5 bases, with 12 bases between them. The CDR3, as DNA: TGTGCCAGCAGTCTCAGGGAAAGATATGGCTACACCTTC. Protein sequence: CASSLRERYGYTF.

This rearrangement joins TRBV19 to TRBJ1-5, with D perhaps matching TRBD1 (6 bases). The CDR3 length is 16 residues. Deletions cut 3 bases from V and 3 bases from J, with 15 bases between. Germline lookup yields CDR1 LNHDA and CDR2 SQIVND (reference sequence). The CDR3 bases are TGTGCCAGTAGTATGCTCCCCGGGGACAACAATCAGCCCCAGCATTTT. Translating it yields CASSMLPGDNNQPQHF.

V usage is TRBV25-1 and J usage is TRBJ2-5; a possible D gene is TRBD1 (5 bases). Germline assignment: CDR1 MGHDK and CDR2 SYGVNS. CDR3 length: 14 amino acids. With 1 base removed from V and 3 bases from J, the gap between germline ends came to 9 bases. The CDR3 protein is CASSEFRGEETQYF. CDR3 bases: TGTGCCAGCAGTGAATTTAGGGGTGAAGAGACCCAGTACTTC. Drawing the rest from reference TRBV25-1 and TRBJ2-5, the complete variable domain is EADIYQTPRYLVIGTGKKITLECSQTMGHDKMYWYQQDPGMELHLIHYSYGVNSTEKGDLSSESTVSRIRTEHFPLTLESARPSHTSQYLCASSEFRGEETQYFGPGTRLLVL.

The chain recombines TRBV14 with TRBJ2-3; D gene ambiguous. The CDR3 has 16 amino acids. Germline assignment: CDR1 SGHDN and CDR2 FVKESK. Trimming stripped 4 bases from V and 1 base from J, with 15 bases between. CDR3 nucleotide sequence: TGTGCCAGCAGCCGTCACCGCCTAGAGGGCACAGATACGCAGTATTTT. Residues: CASSRHRLEGTDTQYF.

V and J are TRBV30 and TRBJ1-2, with 8 nucleotides matching TRBD1. Germline V gene lookup returns CDR1 GTSNPN and CDR2 SVGIG (reference sequence). After removal of 2 bases from V and 8 bases from J, the junction contained 4 bases not matched to a gene. The length of the CDR3 is 12 residues. The CDR3 here is CAWSIDRGGYTF. CDR3 sequence (DNA): TGTGCCTGGAGTATAGACAGGGGCGGCTACACCTTC.

J is TRBJ2-2 and V is TRBV5-4; 7 positions agree with TRBD1. Germline V gene data show CDR1 as SGHNT and CDR2 as YYREEE (reference sequence). The CDR3 totals 15 residues. J gave up 4 bases and V 5 bases, and 8 bases lay outside the gene matches. The CDR3: CASSPDRVRTGELFF. The CDR3 DNA is TGTGCCAGCAGTCCTGACAGGGTTCGCACCGGGGAGCTGTTTTTT.

This chain links TRBV13 with TRBJ2-5; 9 nucleotides agree with TRBD2. The J call is uncertain, as TRBJ2-7 better fits the DNA end. This CDR3 has 18 residues. Germline V gene lookup returns CDR1 PRHDT and CDR2 FYEKMQ (reference sequence). CDR3 in DNA: TGTGCCAGCAGCCTCCGCAACCAGCGGGGGGCAACGACCTACGAGCAGTACTTC. Protein: CASSLRNQRGATTYEQYF.

The chain uses TRBV5-1 and TRBJ2-3, with D tentatively TRBD2 (6 bases). The length of the CDR3 is 15 residues. Germline CDR1 SGHRS, CDR2 YFSETQ. Trimming stripped 5 bases from V and 3 bases from J, with 16 bases between. CDR3 sequence: CASSSVGLGTDTQYF. The CDR3 nucleotides are TGCGCCAGCAGTTCTGTGGGACTCGGGACAGATACGCAGTATTTT.

The chain links TRBV18 to TRBJ1-4, with TRBD1 matching 10 bases. The V gene end was trimmed by 2 bases and the J gene end by 13 bases; junction bases not matched to a gene: 7. The CDR3 contains 14 residues. CDR1 KGHSH and CDR2 LQKENI come from the germline V gene. CDR3 in amino acids: CASSPSRTGGGLFF. CDR3 DNA: TGTGCCAGCTCACCATCTCGGACAGGGGGTGGACTGTTTTTT.

V usage is TRBV7-2 and J usage is TRBJ1-1; D may be TRBD1 (6 bases). Germline V gene sequence: CDR1 SGHTA, CDR2 FQGNSA. Trimming removed 4 bases from V and 5 bases from J, with 14 bases in between. The CDR3 runs 14 residues. CDR3: CASSYGGRRTEAFF. The CDR3 DNA reads as TGTGCCAGCAGCTACGGGGGGCGGAGGACTGAAGCTTTCTTT.